The text below deals with one T cell receptor beta chain. Its antigen is unknown. This sample was included in a study of cytomegalovirus exposure and HLA in healthy donors. Study findings and constraints: Later work showed greater clonal expansion in HLA-associated TCR beta chains than in equally common others. By HLA locus, TCR association rates varied in a later analysis, with DRB1 showing the most and HLA-C the fewest.

Vbeta (60) and Jbeta (13) primers were used in the PCR. The assay was immunoSEQ multiplex PCR, and TCRdb's table has in-frame clones only and misses some. The sample includes 80,000 to 100,000 clones, about 82% of them seen just once. The length of the CDR3 is 15 residues. Germline V CDR1 and CDR2: MNHEY, SVGAGI. The sample was PBMCs. This chain uses TRBV6-5 with TRBJ2-1, with D possibly TRBD1 on 6 matching bases. This receptor was identified in a man aged 25 to 40 in good health and CMV-seronegative. The CDR3 loop reads CARSPGQLLNNEQFF. The CDR3 nucleotides read TGTGCTCGGTCACCCGGACAGCTCTTAAACAATGAGCAGTTCTTC.